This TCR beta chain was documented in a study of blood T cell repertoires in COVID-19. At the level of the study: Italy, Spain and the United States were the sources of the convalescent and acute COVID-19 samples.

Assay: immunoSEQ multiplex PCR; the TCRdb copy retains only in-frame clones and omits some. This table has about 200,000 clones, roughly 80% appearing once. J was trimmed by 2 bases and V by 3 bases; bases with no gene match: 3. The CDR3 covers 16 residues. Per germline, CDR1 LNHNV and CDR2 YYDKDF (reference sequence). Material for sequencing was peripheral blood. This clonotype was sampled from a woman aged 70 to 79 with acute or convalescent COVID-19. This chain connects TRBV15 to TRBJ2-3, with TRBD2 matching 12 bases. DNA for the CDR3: TGTGCCACCAGCAGTGGACTAGCGGGGATCACAGATACGCAGTATTTT. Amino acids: CATSSGLAGITDTQYF.